A selection of T cell receptor beta chains follows, all from one sample in a study of blood T cell repertoires in COVID-19. Libraries were prepared by immunoSEQ multiplex PCR; TCRdb keeps only in-frame clonotypes and omits some of them. The sample has 150,000 to 200,000 clones, 88% seen once. The sample was peripheral blood. The receptors here all came from a man aged 55 to 69 with acute or convalescent COVID-19. The CDR3 runs from the conserved cysteine through the conserved F or W. Each record gives: CDR3 DNA, CDR3 protein, D gene, V gene, J gene, clone size, CDR3 length. The D gene is left open where the match is weak. Not every row has a clone size; where given, it reads once, few, many or a size class.

DNA: TGTGCCAGCAGTCAAACGGGACAGGGGTATGAAAAACTGTTTTTT; CDR3: CASSQTGQGYEKLFF; D: TRBD1; V: TRBV28; J: TRBJ1-4; size: -; length: 15
DNA: TGTGCCAGCAGGCCCGCGGCGGGAAACACGCAGTATTTT; CDR3: CASRPAAGNTQYF; D: -; V: TRBV12-3/TRBV12-4; J: TRBJ2-3; size: once; length: 13
DNA: TGTGCCAGCAGCCCAGAACCTACCGGGGAGCTGTTTTTT; CDR3: CASSPEPTGELFF; D: -; V: TRBV11-2; J: TRBJ2-2; size: -; length: 13
DNA: TGCGCCAGCAGTCAATCGGCAGGAGGCCTTTCCTTGACCGATGGCTACACCTTC; CDR3: CASSQSAGGLSLTDGYTF; D: -; V: TRBV23-1; J: TRBJ1-2; size: -; length: 18
DNA: TGTGCCAGTAGGAACCCGACAGGGGGGACGAATGGTGGCTACACCTTC; CDR3: CASRNPTGGTNGGYTF; D: TRBD1; V: TRBV19; J: TRBJ1-2; size: -; length: 16
DNA: TGTGCCAGCAACCCCCCGGGAGTGGGGGAGACCCAGTACTTC; CDR3: CASNPPGVGETQYF; D: -; V: TRBV25-1; J: TRBJ2-5; size: -; length: 14
DNA: TGTGCCAGCTCACCTAGTAGCAATCAGCCCCAGCATTTT; CDR3: CASSPSSNQPQHF; D: -; V: TRBV18; J: TRBJ1-5; size: few; length: 13
DNA: TGTGCTAGTGGTTTGCCCGGGACTAGCGGGAGATGGCAGTTCTTC; CDR3: CASGLPGTSGRWQFF; D: TRBD2; V: TRBV12-5; J: TRBJ2-1; size: once; length: 15
DNA: TGTGCCTGGAGGCTACCTCTAGCGGGGTCCTACAATGAGCAGTTCTTC; CDR3: CAWRLPLAGSYNEQFF; D: TRBD2; V: TRBV30; J: TRBJ2-1; size: -; length: 16
DNA: TGTGCCAGTAGTACCCCCGGGACAGGGGTTGGAAACTATGGCTACACCTTC; CDR3: CASSTPGTGVGNYGYTF; D: TRBD1; V: TRBV19; J: TRBJ1-2; size: -; length: 17
DNA: TGTGCCAGCAGCCGGCGGAGGGGCGAAAATAATTCACCCCTCCACTTT; CDR3: CASSRRRGENNSPLHF; D: -; V: TRBV14; J: TRBJ1-6; size: -; length: 16
DNA: TGTGCCAGCAGTACACCCAGGACAGGGGGGACTGAAGCTTTCTTT; CDR3: CASSTPRTGGTEAFF; D: TRBD1; V: TRBV6-5; J: TRBJ1-1; size: -; length: 15
DNA: TGCAGTGCTAGTCCTCTTAACAGGGGTCGGGGAGAGACCCAGTACTTC; CDR3: CSASPLNRGRGETQYF; D: TRBD1; V: TRBV20-1; J: TRBJ2-5; size: -; length: 16
DNA: TGTGCCAGCAGCCTAACTGGACAGGCTAACTATGGCTACACCTTC; CDR3: CASSLTGQANYGYTF; D: TRBD1; V: TRBV6-5; J: TRBJ1-2; size: few; length: 15
DNA: TGTGCCAGCAGCTTGGGAGGACAGGGAAACACTGAAGCTTTCTTT; CDR3: CASSLGGQGNTEAFF; D: TRBD1; V: TRBV5-4; J: TRBJ1-1; size: once; length: 15
DNA: TGTGCCAGCAGCGCCGGGGGGAGGGGCCGGAGCACCGGGGAGCTGTTTTTT; CDR3: CASSAGGRGRSTGELFF; D: TRBD2; V: TRBV5-4; J: TRBJ2-2; size: -; length: 17
DNA: TGTGCCAGCAGCGCCACAGGGGCCGGGGCCAACGTCCTGACTTTC; CDR3: CASSATGAGANVLTF; D: TRBD1; V: TRBV9; J: TRBJ2-6; size: -; length: 15
DNA: TGTGCCAGCAGTTATATATCCTACGAGCAGTACTTC; CDR3: CASSYISYEQYF; D: -; V: TRBV2; J: TRBJ2-7; size: -; length: 12
DNA: TGTGCCAGCAGTTTAAAGCAGGGGGCGAACTATGGCTACACCTTC; CDR3: CASSLKQGANYGYTF; D: TRBD1; V: TRBV27; J: TRBJ1-2; size: -; length: 15
DNA: TGTGCCAGCAGCTTGCAGGGGACAGGGGAAGAGACCCAGTACTTC; CDR3: CASSLQGTGEETQYF; D: TRBD1; V: TRBV5-6; J: TRBJ2-5; size: once; length: 15
DNA: TGTGCCAGCTCACCAGGGACAGGGTTCGGGGAGACCCAGTACTTC; CDR3: CASSPGTGFGETQYF; D: TRBD1; V: TRBV18; J: TRBJ2-5; size: -; length: 15
DNA: TGTGCCACCGGCGGGGGGGCCGACACAGATACGCAGTATTTT; CDR3: CATGGGADTDTQYF; D: TRBD2; V: TRBV3-1/TRBV3-2; J: TRBJ2-3; size: -; length: 14
DNA: TGTGCCAGCAGCTTACGTGGCGGAGACACCGGGGAGCTGTTTTTT; CDR3: CASSLRGGDTGELFF; D: -; V: TRBV6-6; J: TRBJ2-2; size: -; length: 15
DNA: TGTGCCAGCAGTTACCCAGGGGACACCAACTATGGCTACACCTTC; CDR3: CASSYPGDTNYGYTF; D: -; V: TRBV6-6; J: TRBJ1-2; size: -; length: 15
DNA: TGCGCCAGCAGCTTGGGGACAAATCCGGAGACCCAGTACTTC; CDR3: CASSLGTNPETQYF; D: -; V: TRBV5-1; J: TRBJ2-5; size: -; length: 14
DNA: TGCGCCAGCAGCTTGGAAGGTGGACAGGGGTTTGTCGAGCAGTACTTC; CDR3: CASSLEGGQGFVEQYF; D: TRBD1; V: TRBV5-1; J: TRBJ2-7; size: -; length: 16
DNA: TGTGCCAGTAGGGCGCTCTTACGAGGGACTGAAGCTTTCTTT; CDR3: CASRALLRGTEAFF; D: -; V: TRBV19; J: TRBJ1-1; size: -; length: 14
DNA: TGTGCCAGCAGTGAACTCAGGGTCCAAGGGAGCAATCAGCCCCAGCATTTT; CDR3: CASSELRVQGSNQPQHF; D: -; V: TRBV2; J: TRBJ1-5; size: few; length: 17
DNA: TGTGCCAGCAGGGGAGGGCAGGGTCAGCCCCAGCATTTT; CDR3: CASRGGQGQPQHF; D: -; V: TRBV3-1/TRBV3-2; J: TRBJ1-5; size: -; length: 13
DNA: TGCGCCAGCAAGGTCAGGGGGCGCGAGGGTGACACCGGGGAGCTGTTTTTT; CDR3: CASKVRGREGDTGELFF; D: TRBD1; V: TRBV5-1; J: TRBJ2-2; size: -; length: 17
DNA: TGTGCCAGCGCTGGGAGCACAACAGAGACCCAGTACTTC; CDR3: CASAGSTTETQYF; D: -; V: TRBV7-3; J: TRBJ2-5; size: once; length: 13
DNA: TGTGCCAGTAGTGGGGGACAGGGGAGATTTAACACCGGGGAGCTGTTTTTT; CDR3: CASSGGQGRFNTGELFF; D: TRBD1; V: TRBV19; J: TRBJ2-2; size: -; length: 17
DNA: TGTGCCAGCTCAGTGGACAGGCAGAATTCACCCCTCCACTTT; CDR3: CASSVDRQNSPLHF; D: TRBD1; V: TRBV18; J: TRBJ1-6; size: -; length: 14
DNA: TGCAGCCTCAACAGCGGCGAGACCCAGTACTTC; CDR3: CSLNSGETQYF; D: -; V: TRBV29-1; J: TRBJ2-5; size: -; length: 11
DNA: TGTGCCACGGCCGGACTAGGCGATGAGCAGTTCTTC; CDR3: CATAGLGDEQFF; D: TRBD2; V: TRBV24-1; J: TRBJ2-1; size: -; length: 12
DNA: TGTGCCAGCAGTTACCAGGGGGCAAGGAATGAGCAGTTCTTC; CDR3: CASSYQGARNEQFF; D: TRBD1; V: TRBV6-2/TRBV6-3; J: TRBJ2-1; size: -; length: 14
DNA: TGCGCCAGCAGCCAAGCCTCCTCGCGGGGTAAAGAGCAGTTCTTC; CDR3: CASSQASSRGKEQFF; D: -; V: TRBV4-1; J: TRBJ2-1; size: -; length: 15